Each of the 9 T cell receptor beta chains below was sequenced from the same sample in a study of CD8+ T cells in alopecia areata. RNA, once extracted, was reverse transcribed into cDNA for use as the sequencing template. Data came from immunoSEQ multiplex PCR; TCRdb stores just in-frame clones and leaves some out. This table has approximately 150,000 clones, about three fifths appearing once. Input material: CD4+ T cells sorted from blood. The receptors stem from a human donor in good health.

The CDR3 region is CASSLDGHRGTEAFF. The CDR3 DNA reads TGTGCCAGCAGCTTAGACGGGCATCGAGGCACTGAAGCTTTCTTT. This chain links TRBV7-9 with TRBJ1-1; the D is unclear. CDR3 size: 15 residues. Germline lookup yields CDR1 SEHNR and CDR2 FQNEAQ (reference sequence). V lost 1 base to trimming and J lost 4 bases, with 13 bases between them.

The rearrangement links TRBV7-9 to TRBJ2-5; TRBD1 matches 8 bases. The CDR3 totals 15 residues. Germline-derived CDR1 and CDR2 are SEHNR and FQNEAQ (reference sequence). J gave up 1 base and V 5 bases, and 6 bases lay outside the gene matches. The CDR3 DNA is TGTGCCAGCAGCCAGGGGGCAGTCCTCCAAGAGACCCAGTACTTC. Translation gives CASSQGAVLQETQYF.

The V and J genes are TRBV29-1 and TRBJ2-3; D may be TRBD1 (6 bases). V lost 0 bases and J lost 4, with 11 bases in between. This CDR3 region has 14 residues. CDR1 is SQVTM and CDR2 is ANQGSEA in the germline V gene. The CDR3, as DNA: TGCAGCGTTGAAGAATTCAGGGGCTCAGATACGCAGTATTTT. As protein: CSVEEFRGSDTQYF.

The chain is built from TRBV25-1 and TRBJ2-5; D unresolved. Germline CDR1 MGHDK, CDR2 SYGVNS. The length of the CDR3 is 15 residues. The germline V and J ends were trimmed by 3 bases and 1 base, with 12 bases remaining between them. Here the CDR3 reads CASSDVFPGQETQYF. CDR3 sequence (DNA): TGTGCCAGCAGTGATGTGTTTCCGGGCCAAGAGACCCAGTACTTC.

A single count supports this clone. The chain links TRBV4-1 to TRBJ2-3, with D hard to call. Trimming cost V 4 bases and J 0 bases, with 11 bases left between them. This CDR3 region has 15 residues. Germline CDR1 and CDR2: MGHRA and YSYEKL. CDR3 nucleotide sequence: TGCGCCAGCAGCCTCTTAACCATTAGCACAGATACGCAGTATTTT. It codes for CASSLLTISTDTQYF.

CDR3 loop: CSVERWNGYTF. The CDR3 DNA reads TGCAGCGTTGAAAGGTGGAATGGCTACACCTTC. This chain joins TRBV29-1 and TRBJ1-2, with unresolved D. The CDR3 covers 11 residues. V lost 2 bases and J lost 6, with 7 bases in between. Germline assignment: CDR1 SQVTM and CDR2 ANQGSEA.

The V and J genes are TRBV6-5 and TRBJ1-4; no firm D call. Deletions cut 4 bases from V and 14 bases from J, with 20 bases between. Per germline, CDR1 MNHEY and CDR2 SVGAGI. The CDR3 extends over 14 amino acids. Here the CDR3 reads CASSFNRGSVGLFF. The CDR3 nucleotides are TGTGCCAGCAGTTTTAACCGTGGGAGCGTGGGTCTGTTTTTT.

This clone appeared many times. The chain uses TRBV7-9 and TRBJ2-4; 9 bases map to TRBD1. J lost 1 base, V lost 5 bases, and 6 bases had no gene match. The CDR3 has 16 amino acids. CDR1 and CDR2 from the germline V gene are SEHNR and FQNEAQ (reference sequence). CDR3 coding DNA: TGTGCCAGCAGCCCTCGGGACAGGGAGGCCAAAAACATTCAGTACTTC. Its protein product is CASSPRDREAKNIQYF. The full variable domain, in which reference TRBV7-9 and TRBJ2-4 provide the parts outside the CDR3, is DTGVSQNPRHKITKRGQNVTFRCDPISEHNRLYWYRQTLGQGPEFLTYFQNEAQLEKSRLLSDRFSAERPKGSFSTLEIQRTEQGDSAMYLCASSPRDREAKNIQYFGAGTRLSVL.

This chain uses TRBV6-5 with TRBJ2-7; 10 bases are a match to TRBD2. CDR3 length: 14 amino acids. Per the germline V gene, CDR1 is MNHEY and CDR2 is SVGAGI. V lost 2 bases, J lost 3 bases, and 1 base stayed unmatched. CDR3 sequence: CASSYGTSVYEQYF. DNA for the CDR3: TGTGCCAGCAGTTACGGGACTAGCGTCTACGAGCAGTACTTC.